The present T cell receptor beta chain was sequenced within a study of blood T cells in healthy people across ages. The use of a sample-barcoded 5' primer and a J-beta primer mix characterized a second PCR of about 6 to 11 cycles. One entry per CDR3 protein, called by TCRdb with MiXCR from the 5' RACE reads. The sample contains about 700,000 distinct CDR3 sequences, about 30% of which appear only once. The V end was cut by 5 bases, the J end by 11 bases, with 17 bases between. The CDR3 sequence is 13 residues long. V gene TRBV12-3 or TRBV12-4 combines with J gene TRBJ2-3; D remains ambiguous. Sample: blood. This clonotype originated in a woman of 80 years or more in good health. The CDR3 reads CASSIRNTDVQYF. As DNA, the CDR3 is TGTGCCAGCAGTATTAGGAACACAGATGTGCAGTATTTT.